A selection of T cell receptor beta chains follows, all from one sample in a study of cytomegalovirus exposure and HLA in healthy donors. Assay used: immunoSEQ multiplex PCR; TCRdb lists only in-frame clones, some missing. The sample shows 150,000 to 200,000 clones, around four fifths of them seen only once. The sequencing input was PBMCs. These receptors originate from a man aged 30 to 45 in good health and CMV-seropositive. Both conserved end residues are part of each CDR3. D genes are given only for firm matches. A clone size is listed for some rows: how often the clone was seen (once, few, many), or a class if it is expanded.

size: .; J: TRBJ1-2; V: TRBV11-1; D: TRBD1; CDR3: CASSLKGQGAHGYTF; DNA: TGTGCCAGCAGCTTAAAAGGACAGGGGGCCCATGGCTACACCTTC
size: .; J: TRBJ1-3; V: TRBV30; D: .; CDR3: CAWSGGRDYSGNTIYF; DNA: TGTGCCTGGAGTGGGGGACGGGACTACTCTGGAAACACCATATATTTT
size: once; J: TRBJ2-1; V: TRBV6-1; D: TRBD1; CDR3: CASRGTGVNEQFF; DNA: TGTGCCAGCCGAGGGACAGGGGTTAATGAGCAGTTCTTC
size: .; J: TRBJ2-7; V: TRBV7-2; D: .; CDR3: CASTSNRNSYEQYF; DNA: TGTGCCAGCACCTCCAACAGGAATTCCTACGAGCAGTACTTC
size: .; J: TRBJ2-7; V: TRBV7-9; D: TRBD1; CDR3: CASSSPWTGGYEQYF; DNA: TGTGCCAGCAGCTCTCCTTGGACAGGGGGCTACGAGCAGTACTTC
size: .; J: TRBJ2-4; V: TRBV19; D: TRBD2; CDR3: CASSILLAPIQYF; DNA: TGTGCCAGTAGTATCTTACTAGCGCCCATTCAGTACTTC
size: .; J: TRBJ1-3; V: TRBV4-3; D: TRBD1; CDR3: CASSLDREGTGNTIYF; DNA: TGCGCCAGCAGCCTTGACAGGGAAGGAACTGGAAACACCATATATTTT
size: .; J: TRBJ1-3; V: TRBV2; D: .; CDR3: CASSPESSGNTIYF; DNA: TGTGCCAGCAGTCCCGAGTCATCTGGAAACACCATATATTTT
size: .; J: TRBJ1-5; V: TRBV27; D: .; CDR3: CASGWAGGNQPQHF; DNA: TGTGCCAGTGGGTGGGCAGGGGGCAATCAGCCCCAGCATTTT
size: .; J: TRBJ2-7; V: TRBV2; D: TRBD1; CDR3: CASSPLGTGGYEQYF; DNA: TGTGCCAGCAGCCCTTTAGGGACAGGGGGCTACGAGCAGTACTTC
size: once; J: TRBJ2-3; V: TRBV6-5; D: TRBD2; CDR3: CASRRGRGDTDTQYF; DNA: TGTGCCAGCAGACGGGGGCGGGGGGACACAGATACGCAGTATTTT
size: .; J: TRBJ1-4; V: TRBV27; D: .; CDR3: CASSSGIKLFF; DNA: TGTGCCAGCAGTTCCGGGATAAAACTGTTTTTT
size: few; J: TRBJ1-6; V: TRBV28; D: TRBD1; CDR3: CASWSDRESPLHF; DNA: TGTGCCAGCTGGTCAGACAGGGAATCGCCCCTCCACTTT
size: .; J: TRBJ1-6; V: TRBV7-2; D: .; CDR3: CASSPPLGGSSPLHF; DNA: TGTGCCAGCAGCCCCCCCTTGGGGGGGTCCTCACCCCTCCACTTT
size: .; J: TRBJ1-1; V: TRBV2; D: TRBD1; CDR3: CASSSPDRGHGEAFF; DNA: TGTGCCAGTTCCTCCCCAGACAGGGGGCATGGTGAAGCTTTCTTT
size: .; J: TRBJ1-1; V: TRBV11-2; D: TRBD1; CDR3: CASSHTGGRDTEAFF; DNA: TGTGCCAGCAGCCATACAGGGGGCCGAGACACTGAAGCTTTCTTT
size: .; J: TRBJ2-5; V: TRBV13; D: TRBD2; CDR3: CASSSPLAGGQETQYF; DNA: TGTGCCAGCAGCTCCCCACTAGCGGGGGGACAAGAGACCCAGTACTTC
size: .; J: TRBJ2-7; V: TRBV5-4; D: TRBD2; CDR3: CASSSGTSGGLNEQYF; DNA: TGTGCCAGCAGCTCTGGGACTAGCGGGGGGCTCAACGAGCAGTACTTC
size: .; J: TRBJ2-3; V: TRBV27; D: .; CDR3: CASRGVYTDTQYF; DNA: TGTGCCAGCAGAGGAGTCTACACAGATACGCAGTATTTT
size: .; J: TRBJ1-2; V: TRBV15; D: TRBD1; CDR3: CATSGWTGDYGYTF; DNA: TGTGCCACCAGCGGTTGGACAGGGGATTATGGCTACACCTTC
size: .; J: TRBJ2-1; V: TRBV10-3; D: TRBD2; CDR3: CAISERTSGISYNEQFF; DNA: TGTGCCATCAGTGAACGGACTAGCGGAATCTCCTACAATGAGCAGTTCTTC
size: .; J: TRBJ2-5; V: TRBV6-6; D: TRBD2; CDR3: CASSLTSGDYGTQYF; DNA: TGTGCCAGCAGTTTGACTAGCGGGGACTATGGGACCCAGTACTTC
size: .; J: TRBJ2-7; V: TRBV9; D: .; CDR3: CASSVEVGGLYEQYF; DNA: TGTGCCAGCAGCGTAGAGGTCGGGGGGCTGTACGAGCAGTACTTC
size: .; J: TRBJ1-2; V: TRBV6-5; D: .; CDR3: CASSYLPTANYGYTF; DNA: TGTGCCAGCAGTTACCTTCCGACAGCTAACTATGGCTACACCTTC
size: .; J: TRBJ2-1; V: TRBV7-2; D: .; CDR3: CASSLTAGTSYNEQFF; DNA: TGTGCCAGCAGCCTCACGGCAGGGACTTCCTACAATGAGCAGTTCTTC
size: .; J: TRBJ1-5; V: TRBV27; D: .; CDR3: CASSPRAGAHQPQHF; DNA: TGTGCCAGCTCCCCTCGGGCGGGGGCCCATCAGCCCCAGCATTTT
size: .; J: TRBJ2-1; V: TRBV18; D: TRBD1; CDR3: CASSPPGQGGRNEQFF; DNA: TGTGCCAGCTCACCACCTGGACAGGGTGGTCGCAATGAGCAGTTCTTC
size: .; J: TRBJ1-2; V: TRBV29-1; D: TRBD1; CDR3: CSAQDRGYGYTF; DNA: TGCAGCGCCCAAGACAGGGGCTATGGCTACACCTTC
size: .; J: TRBJ1-1; V: TRBV10-2; D: .; CDR3: CASTEKTVNTEAFF; DNA: TGCGCCAGCACAGAGAAGACAGTGAACACTGAAGCTTTCTTT
size: .; J: TRBJ2-2; V: TRBV9; D: TRBD1; CDR3: CASSKTGGDTGELFF; DNA: TGTGCCAGCAGCAAGACAGGGGGGGACACCGGGGAGCTGTTTTTT
size: .; J: TRBJ1-4; V: TRBV5-4; D: .; CDR3: CASSLGGLPGGLGEKLFF; DNA: TGTGCCAGCAGCTTGGGAGGACTCCCAGGCGGGCTAGGAGAAAAACTGTTTTTT
size: .; J: TRBJ1-1; V: TRBV11-2; D: .; CDR3: CASSLGSVMNTEAFF; DNA: TGTGCCAGCAGCTTAGGGAGCGTTATGAACACTGAAGCTTTCTTT
size: .; J: TRBJ1-6; V: TRBV4-1; D: TRBD1; CDR3: CASSNNRGDALPLHF; DNA: TGCGCCAGCAGCAATAACAGGGGCGACGCATTACCCCTCCACTTT
size: .; J: TRBJ2-5; V: TRBV29-1; D: TRBD2; CDR3: CSVGLADLGGETQYF; DNA: TGCAGCGTTGGCCTAGCGGACCTCGGAGGGGAGACCCAGTACTTC
size: .; J: TRBJ2-7; V: TRBV28; D: .; CDR3: CASSEAGTALHEQYF; DNA: TGTGCCAGCAGTGAAGCGGGCACGGCGCTCCACGAGCAGTACTTC
size: .; J: TRBJ1-2; V: TRBV5-5; D: TRBD1; CDR3: CASSLVGQWMNYGYTF; DNA: TGTGCCAGCAGCTTGGTGGGACAGTGGATGAACTATGGCTACACCTTC
size: .; J: TRBJ1-5; V: TRBV12-5; D: TRBD1; CDR3: CASGWGQGDNQPQHF; DNA: TGTGCTAGTGGTTGGGGACAGGGGGACAATCAGCCCCAGCATTTT
size: few; J: TRBJ1-6; V: TRBV6-5; D: TRBD1; CDR3: CASSYQQGHNSPLHF; DNA: TGTGCCAGCAGTTACCAACAGGGGCATAATTCACCCCTCCACTTT
size: .; J: TRBJ1-1; V: TRBV7-2; D: TRBD1; CDR3: CASSLGRDWDRLNTEAFF; DNA: TGTGCCAGCAGCTTAGGGAGAGACTGGGACAGGCTGAACACTGAAGCTTTCTTT
size: once; J: TRBJ2-7; V: TRBV6-6; D: TRBD2; CDR3: CASSPRTSGGREQYF; DNA: TGTGCCAGCAGCCCCCGGACTAGCGGGGGGCGAGAGCAGTACTTC
size: .; J: TRBJ2-7; V: TRBV6-5; D: .; CDR3: CASSRPGQRRDEQYF; DNA: TGTGCCAGCAGTCGACCGGGACAAAGAAGGGACGAGCAGTACTTC
size: .; J: TRBJ1-3; V: TRBV7-2; D: .; CDR3: CASSSPGDGIDVSGNTIYF; DNA: TGTGCCAGCAGCTCCCCAGGGGACGGGATAGACGTCTCTGGAAACACCATATATTTT
size: .; J: TRBJ1-5; V: TRBV19; D: TRBD1; CDR3: CASSIDTGGTQPQHF; DNA: TGTGCCAGTAGTATAGATACAGGGGGCACTCAGCCCCAGCATTTT
size: .; J: TRBJ2-1; V: TRBV19; D: .; CDR3: CASTSPWGDHNEQFF; DNA: TGTGCCAGTACCTCCCCGTGGGGGGACCACAATGAGCAGTTCTTC